The subject of this entry is one T cell receptor (beta chain). The antigen it recognizes is unknown. No per-base quality is available; no much larger clone lies one base away. This specimen belongs to a study of cytomegalovirus exposure and HLA in healthy donors (dated by TCRdb to about 2017). With respect to the entire study: In an earlier analysis of about 560 of the donors, approximately 260 Gb of sequence data and roughly 100 million unique TCR beta sequences from 150 million to 200 million T cells were reported. Because of strong linkage in the cohort, five DR-DQ haplotypes were treated as single units for association and clustering. The study aimed to test whether cataloging public T cell receptors could reveal signatures of past pathogen exposure. HLA typing included class I and class II loci at four-digit resolution. Every repertoire in the discovery cohort had been generated on one and the same sequencing platform. To study patterns of TCR occurrence, a later analysis re-analyzed previously published TCR beta repertoires from 600 to 750 donors and added high-resolution HLA genotyping. The genetic ancestry cluster associated with self-reported Caucasian donors included over 65% of the approximately 400 genotyped donors. An earlier analysis of 500 to 650 of the donors applied high-throughput TCR beta sequencing to assess whether each TCR beta V gene segment acted as functional or pseudogenic. Roughly 300 gigabases of sequencing data and 70 million to 100 million unique TCR sequences made up an early release that covered 640 HLA-typed donors. Using immunosequencing, the study profiled T cell repertoires from 666 subjects and related those repertoires to cytomegalovirus serostatus. Among about 370 genotyped donors of the cohort, an average of around 250,000 unique TCR beta nucleotide sequences was sequenced per donor, of which 15% to 20% were non-productive. Typing coverage differed by locus: A, B, C, DRB1 and DQB1 were typed in roughly 620-630 donors, DQA1 in 500 to 550, DPA1 in roughly 590, and DPB1 in roughly 450. Alongside the repertoire data, information on donor age, sex, ethnicity and CMV serostatus was compiled. The study combined high-throughput TCR immunosequencing, statistical association of individual TCRs with disease status, and machine learning to predict cytomegalovirus infection status. A later genetic analysis used genome-wide SNP genotypes for about 60% of the roughly 700 donors, treating that subset as a discovery cohort. Along with the roughly 670-subject first cohort, a separate validation cohort of some 130 different subjects was used. In the later analysis, no new phenotypic data were used to find candidate immune exposures; instead, reliance was placed on TCR beta sequences and their occurrence across donors.

The cohort comprised 550 to 700 healthy bone marrow donors. At the time of sampling, every cohort member was nominally healthy, though immune exposures that went unrecorded were likely present. CMV serostatus was positive for more than 250 and negative for about half of the roughly 700 cohort members, and was not recorded for this donor. Every donor gave a peripheral blood sample, and the peripheral blood mononuclear cells from that sample were used for TCR beta sequencing. Genomic DNA extraction from the blood cell samples was performed with the Qiagen DNeasy Blood Extraction Kit. Libraries were prepared through the immunoSEQ multiplex PCR assay. For the multiplex PCR, a mixture combining 60 forward primers for TCR Vbeta segments and 13 reverse primers for TCR Jbeta segments was used. A multiplex PCR assay on genomic DNA amplified the CDR3 region of rearranged TCR beta genes. The amplified TCR beta libraries were sequenced on the Illumina HiSeq System as 87-base-pair reads. The published analysis was carried out like this. A later analysis counted tens of millions of unique TCR beta chains across the roughly 700 repertoires, and some 11 million of these chains were shared by at least two donors. Raw reads were error-corrected and collapsed into unique sequences with a nearest-neighbor algorithm that merged closely related sequences to remove PCR and sequencing errors. V, D and J gene segments were assigned by aligning CDR3 sequences to IMGT reference sequences. For a sequence to be retained, at least a six-nucleotide match to both a V gene segment and a J gene segment was required. A rearrangement counted as productive if the CDR3 had no stop codons and remained in frame with V and J, and every other rearrangement counted as non-productive. CDR3 was defined according to IMGT convention as the region running from the second conserved V-encoded cysteine to the conserved J-encoded phenylalanine. The earlier analysis of about 560 of the donors excluded any sequence lacking an unambiguous match to a single V gene segment. In an earlier analysis of almost 600 of the donors, a V segment was called functional when productive rearrangements were above 56.7%, and segregating when the standard deviation between donors exceeded 5%. A statistical classification framework was built for diagnosing cytomegalovirus status from the catalog of TCR beta chain sequences. A later analysis assigned V and J genes by comparing TCR nucleotide sequences with IMGT/GENE-DB human TR gene sequences. The TCRdist pipeline was used in a later analysis to assign CDR3 sequences and most-parsimonious VDJ recombination scenarios. In a later analysis, every TCR beta chain was defined by the combination of its CDR3 amino acid sequence and its V-gene family, and reads without a unique V-gene family were dropped. As a way to deal with suspected cross-contamination and a sequencing artifact, a later analysis dropped nearly 600 nucleotide sequences that were highly shared and had low generation probability. In a later analysis, a clonal expansion index for each public chain was calculated from normalized within-repertoire ranks of inferred template counts. In a later analysis, generation probabilities were computed using a VDJ recombination model fitted to out-of-frame rearrangements, and the results were checked against IGoR. In a later analysis, hypergeometric tests were used to score TCR-TCR, TCR-HLA and TCR-CMV co-occurrence, with a repertoire-size bias correction applied to TCR pairs. To estimate false discovery rates, a later analysis permuted the HLA or CMV assignments 20 times. In a later analysis, co-occurring TCRs were grouped using DBSCAN, with TCRdist sequence similarity added in when clustering inside HLA-allele-positive subsets. For co-occurrence clustering, repertoires with fewer than 30,000 or more than 120,000 public chains were excluded, along with 5 or 6 repertoires with anomalous nucleotide sharing. Entries here come from immuneACCESS through TCRdb and include only in-frame sequences with V and J called. Some clones fail to appear in such tables; in the studies checked, an unresolved V gene covers under half of the shortfall, and the cause of the remainder is unknown. V and J calls and clone size are as listed in that table; D and trimming were resolved from the DNA. The sample profile shows some 170,000 clones; 72% of them were found once. The ten largest clones represent less than 2.5% of the sample.

The CDR3 contains 14 residues, cysteine and phenylalanine counted. CDR3 DNA is the only sequence kept; it has 42 bases, read in frame from the first base. CDR1 MRHNA and CDR2 SNTAGT are derived from the germline V gene. Unmatched junction bases come to 8, with V trimmed by 6 bases and J by 5 bases. Results the study describes overall, beyond this receptor: At a false discovery rate of 0.05, a later analysis linked approximately 18,000 TCR beta sequences to specific HLA alleles. The study listed approximately 150 TCR beta chains as associated with cytomegalovirus. Because counts were too low, roughly 17 rarely observed V segments, including chromosome 9 orphons, were left out of the earlier analysis of a few hundred of the donors. Correlated functional status among segregating V segments might be attributable to linkage disequilibrium, but an unknown experimental factor could not be ruled out. The authors suggested that the approach could potentially be extended to other disease states and immunological phenotypes. The presence/absence analyses assumed that sequencing depth was roughly uniform across donors, and that assumption may not be true. Across donors, most TCR sequences were observed very rarely, whereas some public TCRs were present in many individuals. Some IMGT-functional V segments, including TRBV6-2 and TRBV6-3, could not be told apart with the 87-base-pair reads, so those segments were excluded. In a later analysis, the rate of TCR association differed among HLA loci, with DRB1 alleles having the most associated TCRs and HLA-C alleles having the fewest. Only TCR beta chains were sequenced in this cohort, and the absence of alpha or paired-chain data limited detectable features. A later genetic analysis reported fewer N-insertions in productive TCRs among donors in an Asian-associated ancestry cluster than the roughly 700-donor mean. A cluster of highly shared sequence variants was judged likely to represent a technical artifact of the sequencing pipeline. In both the original and validation cohorts, the classifier was reported to diagnose cytomegalovirus status with high specificity and sensitivity. In a later analysis, most CMV-associated TCR beta chains were found to appear HLA-restricted, with HLA associations seemingly driven largely by CMV exposure. When HLA alleles, especially DR and DQ, strongly co-occurred, TCR associations were difficult to assign to individual alleles. A further reported finding was that TCR beta sequences accurately predicted the HLA-A and HLA-B alleles for most subjects in the first cohort. In a later analysis, HLA-associated TCR beta chains showed more clonal expansion and lower generation probabilities than non-associated chains that were equally common. HLA typing was unavailable for some donors at each locus, so association tests used only the typed subset. The only immune exposure information available for the cohort was CMV serostatus. V-gene and J-gene trimming of TCR beta chains was associated with a missense DCLRE1C variant in a later genetic analysis, and the association was replicated in an independent cohort. Several of the top co-occurrence clusters appeared to be linked to parvovirus B19, influenza, CMV and Epstein-Barr virus, according to a later analysis. A few of the identified cytomegalovirus-associated TCR beta chains were confirmed in vitro to be specific for cytomegalovirus antigens. In an earlier analysis of some 500 of the donors, most TCR beta V segments were observed in productive rearrangements about 87% or about 30% of the time, broadly matching IMGT annotations.

The chain is made from TRBV6-4 and TRBJ2-3, and 7 bases in between align with TRBD1. The sequencing sample was made of PBMCs. This receptor was identified in a human donor in good health. The CDR3 region reads CASREQGLGDTQYF. The nucleotide sequence is given as TGTGCCAGCAGAGAACAGGGGCTCGGAGATACGCAGTATTTT.